These 19 T cell receptor beta chains share one sample of origin, sequenced in a study of cytomegalovirus exposure and HLA in healthy donors. Amplification used 60 Vbeta primers and 13 Jbeta primers. Profiling relied on immunoSEQ multiplex PCR, and the TCRdb table lists in-frame clones only, not all of them. The data show about 120,000 clones, 80% seen once. Material: PBMCs. Receptor source: a female donor in good health and CMV-seropositive.

This clone was recorded once. In DNA, the CDR3 is TGTGCCACCCAGGGGGCGGGAGCCTACGAGCAGTACTTC. It translates to CATQGAGAYEQYF. The chain is built from TRBV6-5 and TRBJ2-7, with D possibly matching TRBD1 (8 bases). Germline V gene sequence: CDR1 MNHEY, CDR2 SVGAGI. Trimming shortened V by 10 bases and J by 2 bases, and 15 bases separated the two germline ends. This CDR3 spans 13 amino acids.

This CDR3 is CAINQQGSSYNEQFF. CDR3 sequence (DNA): TGTGCCATCAACCAACAGGGCAGCTCCTACAATGAGCAGTTCTTC. The chain combines TRBV10-3 with TRBJ2-1, with D possibly TRBD1 on 6 matching bases. The germline V gene has CDR1 ENHRY and CDR2 SYGVKD. V gave up 7 bases and J gave up 0 bases, with 13 bases separating them. The CDR3 totals 15 residues.

The chain recombines TRBV4-1 with TRBJ2-3; 14 positions match TRBD2. Trimming took 4 bases from V and 2 from J; bases not matched to a gene: 11. Germline assignment: CDR1 MGHRA and CDR2 YSYEKL. The CDR3 extends over 19 amino acids. The CDR3 bases are TGCGCCAGCAGCCTAGTCCCGGGACTAGCGGGGGTTTCCACAGATACGCAGTATTTT. The encoded protein is CASSLVPGLAGVSTDTQYF.

The chain recombines TRBV5-1 with TRBJ2-7, with D possibly matching TRBD1 (7 bases). Trimming took off 4 bases at V and 2 bases at J, with 22 bases between the two ends. CDR3 length: 17 amino acids. In germline, CDR1 is SGHRS, CDR2 YFSETQ. Written as DNA, the CDR3 is TGCGCCAGCAGCCGAGAGGGGGGACAGCCCTCAACCTACGAGCAGTACTTC. Translated, it gives CASSREGGQPSTYEQYF.

The CDR3 here is CSGTGLAEAFF. The DNA of the CDR3 is TGCAGCGGGACAGGGTTGGCTGAAGCTTTCTTT. The chain couples TRBV29-1 to TRBJ1-1; 8 bases align to TRBD1. The V gene end was trimmed by 7 bases and the J gene end by 6 bases; junction bases not matched to a gene: 4. Germline CDR1 is SQVTM and CDR2 is ANQGSEA. This CDR3 is built from 11 residues. The variable domain in full, with the rest retrieved from reference TRBV29-1 and TRBJ1-1, is SAVISQKPSRDICQRGTSLTIQCQVDSQVTMMFWYRQQPGQSLTLIATANQGSEATYESGFVIDKFPISRPNLTFSTLTVSNMSPEDSSIYLCSGTGLAEAFFGQGTRLTVV.

The CDR3 sequence is CASSQDGRQAETYNSPLHF. The CDR3 DNA is TGTGCCAGCAGCCAAGATGGGCGACAGGCCGAAACCTATAATTCACCCCTCCACTTT. The V call is TRBV14, the J call TRBJ1-6; D is possibly TRBD1 (6 bases). This CDR3 is built from 19 residues. With 0 bases removed from V and 2 bases from J, the gap between germline ends came to 17 bases. The germline V gene encodes CDR1 SGHDN and CDR2 FVKESK.

The CDR3 nucleotides read TGTGCCAGCAGTACACCCTCAACCTACGAGCAGTACTTC. This codes for CASSTPSTYEQYF. The chain employs TRBV6-5 and TRBJ2-7; D gene unclear. Germline V gene sequence: CDR1 MNHEY, CDR2 SVGAGI. V was shortened by 5 bases and J by 2 bases, with 10 bases between the two germline ends. The CDR3 length is 13 residues.

The chain recombines TRBV28 with TRBJ1-1, with a possible D match to TRBD1 (5 bases). The germline V and J ends were trimmed by 3 bases and 10 bases, with 15 bases remaining between them. Germline V gives CDR1 MDHEN, CDR2 SYDVKM. The CDR3 spans 13 residues. In DNA, the CDR3 is TGTGCCAGCAGTTTCGTGCAGGGAGGGGCAGCTTTCTTT. This encodes CASSFVQGGAAFF.

A few counts support this clone. The gene calls are TRBV27 and TRBJ1-1; a weak D match, TRBD1 (5 bases). Trimming took 5 bases from V and 4 from J, leaving 14 bases between them. In germline, CDR1 is MNHEY, CDR2 SMNVEV (reference sequence). This CDR3 is 14 amino acids long. CDR3 residues: CASSPSGGGTEAFF. DNA of the CDR3: TGTGCCAGCAGTCCCAGCGGGGGGGGCACTGAAGCTTTCTTT.

V gene TRBV19 combines with J gene TRBJ1-1, with 7 bases matching TRBD1. Per the germline V gene, CDR1 is LNHDA and CDR2 is SQIVND (reference sequence). V dropped 10 bases and J dropped 3; count of bases not matched to a gene: 11. CDR3 length: 14 amino acids. The CDR3 nucleotides read TGTGCCACAGACCCCGGGACAGACTACACTGAAGCTTTCTTT. This sequence encodes CATDPGTDYTEAFF.

The chain links TRBV7-2 to TRBJ2-1, with D maybe TRBD2 (7 bases). V lost 6 bases, J lost 8 bases, and 20 bases lay in between. Germline V gives CDR1 SGHTA, CDR2 FQGNSA. CDR3 size: 15 residues. The CDR3 loop is CASRPVGGGIYEQFF. For the CDR3, the DNA is TGTGCCAGCAGGCCAGTAGGGGGGGGCATCTATGAGCAGTTCTTC.

The rearrangement links TRBV28 to TRBJ2-6; D remains unclear. Germline V gene sequence: CDR1 MDHEN, CDR2 SYDVKM. V was shortened by 8 bases and J by 0 bases, with 2 bases between the two germline ends. The CDR3 has 12 residues. The CDR3 DNA reads as TGTGCCAGCCGCTCTGGGGCCAACGTCCTGACTTTC. Residues: CASRSGANVLTF.

The V and J genes are TRBV4-1 and TRBJ2-3; 9 positions match TRBD2. Germline V gene sequence: CDR1 MGHRA, CDR2 YSYEKL. V shed 1 base, J shed 11 bases, and the junction held 1 base outside the gene matches. The CDR3 is made up of 12 amino acids. CDR3 nucleotide sequence: TGCGCCAGCAGCCAAGGACTAGCGGAGCAGTATTTT. As protein: CASSQGLAEQYF.

The chain combines TRBV2 with TRBJ2-5, with 7 bases identical to TRBD2. The CDR3 sequence is 15 residues long. V lost 5 bases, J lost 5 bases, and 11 bases stayed unmatched. The germline V gene has CDR1 SNHLY and CDR2 FYNNEI. The CDR3 loop reads CASSNNPLGGETQYF. The CDR3 region has the DNA TGTGCCAGCAGTAACAACCCGCTGGGAGGGGAGACCCAGTACTTC.

The chain recombines TRBV2 with TRBJ2-1; 8 positions agree with TRBD2. Germline V gives CDR1 SNHLY, CDR2 FYNNEI. J lost 14 bases, V lost 7 bases, and 10 bases had no gene match. The CDR3 consists of 12 residues. The CDR3 sequence: CASNIRGGEKFF. In DNA form, the CDR3 reads TGTGCCAGCAACATCCGGGGGGGAGAAAAGTTCTTC.

The chain recombines TRBV21-1 with TRBJ1-4. TRBV21-1 is listed as a pseudogene. The CDR3 totals 16 residues. The CDR3 protein is CASSKERFGEGEKLFF. The CDR3 nucleotides read TGTGCCAGCAGCAAAGAGAGGTTCGGGGAAGGGGAAAAACTGTTTTTT.

The gene calls are TRBV9 and TRBJ1-2; D perhaps matches TRBD1 (6 bases). The ends were cut back, 4 bases at V and 9 bases at J, with 16 bases in the middle. The CDR3 loop spans 13 amino acids. Germline lookup yields CDR1 SGDLS and CDR2 YYNGEE. In DNA, the CDR3 is TGTGCCAGCAGCCCAGGACAGTCTGTGAGCTACACCTTC. Its translation: CASSPGQSVSYTF.

This clone was detected only once. V and J are TRBV7-9 and TRBJ2-5; 8 bases line up with TRBD1. Per germline, CDR1 SEHNR and CDR2 FQNEAQ (reference sequence). Trimming at V came to 5 bases and at J to 5 bases, leaving 7 bases not matched to a gene. The CDR3 spans 14 residues. CDR3 coding DNA: TGTGCCAGCAGCCCCACAGGGGGACGCGAGACCCAGTACTTC. Translating it yields CASSPTGGRETQYF.

This clone was detected once. This chain links TRBV6-6 with TRBJ2-7, with TRBD1 matching over 9 bases. The CDR3 runs to 15 residues. V was pared by 0 bases and J by 2 bases, with 2 bases of the junction left unmatched. CDR1 MNHNY and CDR2 SVGAGI come from the germline V gene (reference sequence). CDR3: CASSYSDRGTYEQYF. The CDR3 DNA is TGTGCCAGCAGTTACTCCGACAGGGGGACCTACGAGCAGTACTTC.